Below are 24 T cell receptor beta chains sequenced from a single sample in a study of beta chain features in type 1 diabetes. General study findings and limits: When Type 1 diabetes patients were examined, their TCRB CDR3s proved moderately but significantly shorter in all four CD4+ subsets.

Antigens of these TCRs are unknown. Reverse transcription of all isolated RNA meant that expressed TCRB transcripts were sequenced. Sequencing was performed with immunoSEQ multiplex PCR; in TCRdb, only in-frame clones are kept and a portion is missing. The table records 640,000 or so clones, roughly 12% of them present only once. The specimen sequenced was naive CD4+ T cells from blood. These receptors all stem from a man aged 18 to 30 with type 1 diabetes.

This clone has a handful of counts. V gene TRBV28 combines with J gene TRBJ2-5, with 8 bases that match TRBD2. Germline V gene lookup returns CDR1 MDHEN and CDR2 SYDVKM. The V segment lost 5 bases and the J segment 3 bases; nucleotides outside the gene matches: 5. The length of the CDR3 is 14 residues. The chain's CDR3 is CASSAGTREETQYF. The CDR3, as DNA: TGTGCCAGCAGTGCCGGGACTAGGGAAGAGACCCAGTACTTC.

The chain couples TRBV29-1 to TRBJ1-1, with D possibly TRBD1 on 6 matching bases. The CDR3 covers 17 residues. The V and J ends lost 1 base and 1 base respectively, with 19 bases between them. Germline V gives CDR1 SQVTM, CDR2 ANQGSEA. This chain's CDR3 is CSVEARRHPTGNTEAFF. The CDR3 DNA is TGCAGCGTTGAAGCCCGTCGGCACCCGACAGGGAACACTGAAGCTTTCTTT.

This clone was observed a few times. This chain connects TRBV11-3 to TRBJ1-4; D ambiguous. The CDR3 extends over 13 amino acids. V was clipped by 7 bases and J by 3 bases, with 9 bases between them. Germline V lookup: CDR1 SGHNT, CDR2 YENEEA. In DNA, the CDR3 is TGTGCCAGCACGACCCAGGCTAATGAAAAACTGTTTTTT. This gives the protein CASTTQANEKLFF.

The chain employs TRBV29-1 and TRBJ2-5; TRBD2 aligns across 12 bases. The CDR3 totals 14 residues. Trimming cost V 4 bases and J 4 bases; bases outside gene matches: 4. Germline assignment: CDR1 SQVTM and CDR2 ANQGSEA. CDR3 amino acids: CSVGASGGAETQYF. DNA for the CDR3: TGCAGCGTTGGGGCTAGCGGGGGGGCAGAGACCCAGTACTTC. Combining the CDR3 with reference TRBV29-1 and TRBJ2-5 gives the whole variable domain SAVISQKPSRDICQRGTSLTIQCQVDSQVTMMFWYRQQPGQSLTLIATANQGSEATYESGFVIDKFPISRPNLTFSTLTVSNMSPEDSSIYLCSVGASGGAETQYFGPGTRLLVL.

Regarding this clone: A clone one base away is much larger, so this may be a read error. This same CDR3 is encoded by further DNA sequences in the sample. The chain has TRBV7-9 and TRBJ2-5, with D hard to call. Between the trimmed V and J ends, which lost 5 bases and 2 bases, there was a span of 3 bases. CDR1 and CDR2 from the germline V gene are SEHNR and FQNEAQ (reference sequence). The CDR3 spans 11 residues. CDR3 in DNA: TGTGCCAGCAGCCTACAAGAGACCCAGTACTTC. It encodes CASSLQETQYF.

The chain combines TRBV4-1 with TRBJ2-7; TRBD1 aligns across 7 bases. V lost 0 bases, J lost 6 bases, and 11 bases stayed unmatched. Germline V lookup: CDR1 MGHRA, CDR2 YSYEKL. This CDR3 has 16 amino acids. CDR3 bases: TGCGCCAGCAGCCAAGATTTTGGGACAGAGCATACCGAGCAGTACTTC. Encoded protein: CASSQDFGTEHTEQYF.

The V and J genes are TRBV6-5 and TRBJ2-3, with a tentative D call TRBD1 (5 bases). Deletions cut 8 bases from V and 4 bases from J, with 16 bases between. Germline V gives CDR1 MNHEY, CDR2 SVGAGI. The CDR3 loop spans 14 amino acids. The CDR3 coding sequence is TGTGCCAGCCGTAGGGGATCAGTAGCAGATACGCAGTATTTT. Translated: CASRRGSVADTQYF.

This chain uses TRBV18 with TRBJ1-4; D is unclear. CDR1 is KGHSH and CDR2 is LQKENI in the germline V gene. Trimming stripped 0 bases from V and 5 bases from J, with 10 bases between. CDR3 size: 15 residues. The chain's CDR3 is CASSPPKDRNEKLFF. The CDR3 region has the DNA TGTGCCAGCTCACCACCGAAGGATCGAAATGAAAAACTGTTTTTT.

V gene TRBV2 combines with J gene TRBJ1-2; TRBD1 aligns across 8 bases. With 2 bases clipped from V and 7 bases from J, the junction kept 3 bases outside the gene matches. The CDR3 has 13 residues. CDR1 SNHLY and CDR2 FYNNEI come from the germline V gene. CDR3 sequence (DNA): TGTGCCAGCAGTGAATCACAGGGGGTTGGCTACACCTTC. Its protein is CASSESQGVGYTF.

In this sample, this clone turned up a few times. This sequence joins TRBV10-1 and TRBJ2-3, with 8 bases that match TRBD1. The germline gives CDR1 WNHNN, CDR2 SYGVQD (reference sequence). The CDR3 is made up of 14 amino acids. V dropped 6 bases and J dropped 2; count of bases not matched to a gene: 4. The CDR3 sequence: CASSRDRYTDTQYF. The CDR3 nucleotides are TGCGCCAGCAGCCGGGACAGGTACACAGATACGCAGTATTTT.

This clone has just a few counts. The rearrangement joins TRBV6-6 to TRBJ2-7; D may match TRBD1 or TRBD2 (6 bases each). Germline assignment: CDR1 MNHNY and CDR2 SVGAGI (reference sequence). This CDR3 spans 16 amino acids. The ends were cut back, 5 bases at V and 2 bases at J, with 19 bases in the middle. CDR3 DNA: TGTGCCAGCAGTGGGCCCCTGGGGGGCCCTACCTACGAGCAGTACTTC. Its protein product is CASSGPLGGPTYEQYF.

The chain combines TRBV9 with TRBJ2-2; D unresolved. The CDR3 contains 16 residues. Germline V gene lookup returns CDR1 SGDLS and CDR2 YYNGEE. The V gene lost 4 bases and the J gene lost 6 bases, with 19 bases spanning the gap. In DNA form, the CDR3 reads TGTGCCAGCAGCCCTCGGGTTTCCTCTTCCGCCGGGGAGCTGTTTTTT. Residues: CASSPRVSSSAGELFF.

This clone was seen only a few times. The chain has TRBV7-9 and TRBJ2-1; D not resolved. Germline CDR1 reads SEHNR; CDR2 reads FQNEAQ (reference sequence). This CDR3 region has 19 residues. Trimming stripped 0 bases from V and 0 bases from J, with 18 bases between. The CDR3 region is CASSLATAWDFGSYNEQFF. Written as DNA, the CDR3 is TGTGCCAGCAGCTTAGCCACAGCATGGGATTTTGGCTCCTACAATGAGCAGTTCTTC.

This chain connects TRBV19 to TRBJ2-1; weak D call: TRBD2 (5 bases). CDR1 is LNHDA, CDR2 SQIVND, per germline (reference sequence). V lost 7 bases, J lost 4 bases, and 17 bases lay in between. The CDR3 totals 15 residues. The CDR3 DNA follows: TGTGCCAGTAAGGACCGGGCTACGGGGTACAATGAGCAGTTCTTC. Translation: CASKDRATGYNEQFF. The full variable domain, with the rest looked up from reference TRBV19 and TRBJ2-1, is DGGITQSPKYLFRKEGQNVTLSCEQNLNHDAMYWYRQDPGQGLRLIYYSQIVNDFQKGDIAEGYSVSREKKESFPLTVTSAQKNPTAFYLCASKDRATGYNEQFFGPGTRLTVL.

J is TRBJ2-3 and V is TRBV9; 11 positions match TRBD2. The CDR3 length is 15 residues. V gave up 4 bases and J gave up 3 bases; unmatched junction bases: 4. From germline, CDR1 is SGDLS and CDR2 YYNGEE. The CDR3 region is CASSSRLAGTDTQYF. In DNA form, the CDR3 reads TGTGCCAGCAGCTCGCGACTAGCGGGGACAGATACGCAGTATTTT.

The chain recombines TRBV14 with TRBJ2-7; TRBD1 aligns across 8 bases. The CDR3 contains 16 residues. Germline V gene data show CDR1 as SGHDN and CDR2 as FVKESK. V was pared by 3 bases and J by 1 base, with 8 bases of the junction left unmatched. The CDR3 region is CASSHLGTGGSYEQYF. Written as DNA, the CDR3 is TGTGCCAGCAGCCACCTCGGGACAGGCGGTTCCTACGAGCAGTACTTC. The variable domain in full, with the rest retrieved from reference TRBV14 and TRBJ2-7, is EAGVTQFPSHSVIEKGQTVTLRCDPISGHDNLYWYRRVMGKEIKFLLHFVKESKQDESGMPNNRFLAERTGGTYSTLKVQPAELEDSGVYFCASSHLGTGGSYEQYFGPGTRLTVT.

The chain carries TRBV7-8 and TRBJ2-5, with 8 nucleotides matching TRBD2. Germline trimming cut 1 base from V and 0 bases from J; bases unmatched to any gene: 1. Germline lookup yields CDR1 SGHVS and CDR2 FQNEAQ. The CDR3 runs to 15 residues. CDR3 sequence (DNA): TGTGCCAGCAGCTTAGTTAGCGGGGACCAAGAGACCCAGTACTTC. Protein sequence: CASSLVSGDQETQYF.

The chain joins TRBV15 to TRBJ1-4; D possibly corresponds to TRBD1 (5 bases). The CDR3 extends over 17 amino acids. The ends were cut back, 0 bases at V and 2 bases at J, with 13 bases in the middle. The germline CDR1 and CDR2 sequences are LNHNV and YYDKDF (reference sequence). Here the CDR3 DNA reads TGTGCCACCAGCAGAGATCAGGGTGCCGGCACTAATGAAAAACTGTTTTTT. Translation gives CATSRDQGAGTNEKLFF.

The V gene is TRBV9, the J gene TRBJ2-2; 10 nucleotides match TRBD2. Unmatched junction bases numbered 13, after V lost 3 bases and J lost 2 bases. The CDR3 runs to 19 residues. The germline gives CDR1 SGDLS, CDR2 YYNGEE. CDR3 in amino acids: CASSDRRASGGLNTGELFF. The CDR3 region has the DNA TGTGCCAGCAGCGACAGAAGGGCTAGCGGGGGCCTCAACACCGGGGAGCTGTTTTTT. Together with reference TRBV9 and TRBJ2-2, the CDR3 gives the full variable domain: DSGVTQTPKHLITATGQRVTLRCSPRSGDLSVYWYQQSLDQGLQFLIQYYNGEERAKGNILERFSAQQFPDLHSELNLSSLELGDSALYFCASSDRRASGGLNTGELFFGEGSRLTVL.

This rearrangement joins TRBV20-1 to TRBJ1-2; tentative D call: TRBD1 (5 bases). Trimming left V 1 base short and J 8 bases short, with 8 bases between. The germline CDR1 and CDR2 sequences are DFQATT and SNEGSKA (reference sequence). CDR3 length: 11 amino acids. CDR3 amino acids: CSARVGDGYTF. CDR3 DNA sequence: TGCAGTGCTAGAGTAGGGGACGGCTACACCTTC.

This sequence joins TRBV6-1 and TRBJ2-2; D not certain. The CDR3 consists of 14 residues. Germline CDR1 and CDR2: MNHNS and SASEGT. V dropped 2 bases and J dropped 0 bases, with 4 bases sitting between them. CDR3 loop: CASSERANTGELFF. In nucleotides, the CDR3 is TGTGCCAGCAGTGAACGTGCGAACACCGGGGAGCTGTTTTTT.

The gene calls are TRBV30 and TRBJ1-2, with TRBD1 matching 8 bases. With 3 bases clipped from V and 7 bases from J, the junction kept 10 bases outside the gene matches. The germline V gene has CDR1 GTSNPN and CDR2 SVGIG (reference sequence). This CDR3 spans 14 amino acids. This CDR3 reads CAWSSSGQASGYTF. The CDR3 DNA is TGTGCCTGGAGCTCCTCGGGACAGGCAAGTGGCTACACCTTC.

The chain couples TRBV29-1 to TRBJ2-2, with D hard to call. The CDR3 contains 11 residues. Trimming took off 7 bases at V and 3 bases at J, with 6 bases between the two ends. Germline values: CDR1 SQVTM, CDR2 ANQGSEA. CDR3 residues: CSGDDTGELFF. The DNA for the CDR3 is TGCAGCGGGGATGACACCGGGGAGCTGTTTTTT.

This clone was seen only a few times. Other DNA sequences from this sample encode an identical CDR3 as well. This chain uses TRBV19 with TRBJ1-1; no definite D call. The CDR3 runs 12 residues. Trimming took off 6 bases at V and 1 base at J, with 6 bases between the two ends. CDR1 LNHDA and CDR2 SQIVND come from the germline V gene (reference sequence). The CDR3 bases are TGTGCCAGTAGGACTTGGAACACTGAAGCTTTCTTT. It specifies CASRTWNTEAFF.